These T cell receptor beta chains were read from a single sample in a study of cytomegalovirus exposure and HLA in healthy donors. Assay used: immunoSEQ multiplex PCR; TCRdb lists only in-frame clones, some missing. The repertoire table contains roughly 140,000 clones. The material sequenced was PBMCs. These receptors were obtained from a middle-aged man in good health and CMV-seronegative. Each CDR3 is given with its conserved first and last residue. Fields, in order: V gene, CDR3 protein.

TRBV18,CASSPRRDTGELFF
TRBV5-5,CASSTGDSLLAGYTF
TRBV6-5,CASGRDSSNYGYTF
TRBV5-1,CASSSLPTGLDSPLHF
TRBV15,CATSRDLRGKLFF
TRBV2,CASSEALLVRREQYF
TRBV19,CASSPSFRDRGIGEAFF
TRBV28,CASRQTGDPRKYEQYF
TRBV6-5,CASSPDRVYGYTF
TRBV5-1,CASSLWQGVNTEAFF
TRBV11-2,CASSWGTVEKLFF
TRBV6-4,CASSDSGGRTDTQYF
TRBV10-2,CASSAAGTRGEKLFF
TRBV4-3,CASSQEIRTGSTDTQYF
TRBV10-2,CASDSNRNTEAFF
TRBV9,CASSVGLAGNSYEQYF
TRBV6-5,CASSYSGHSIYEQYF